A single sample is the source of the 3 T cell receptor beta chains below, sequenced in a study of read filtering for tumor transcriptome and immune sequencing. This library used roughly 0.4 ug RNA and molecular barcoded adaptors spanning alpha/delta and beta/gamma chains. TCRdb re-analysed the reads in MiXCR, keeping a single row per CDR3 protein. The table records some 40,000 distinct CDR3 sequences, approximately 10% of them present only once. The sequencing input was a population of CD138-negative cells sorted from bone marrow. All receptors derive from a donor at least 40 years old with multiple myeloma.

This clonotype was seen repeatedly, ten times or more. The rearrangement joins TRBV20-1 to TRBJ2-1; TRBD2 agrees at 9 bases. J gave up 7 bases and V 6 bases, and 10 bases lay outside the gene matches. Germline V gene data show CDR1 as DFQATT and CDR2 as SNEGSKA (reference sequence). The CDR3 totals 14 residues. The CDR3 DNA reads as TGCAGTGCACGCGGGGGGGCCTCTGGAAATGAGCAGTTCTTC. It codes for CSARGGASGNEQFF.

This clonotype has at least ten counts. In nucleotides, the CDR3 is TGTGCCAGCAGCTTGGTGATCGGGGAGCTGTTTTTT. This gives the protein CASSLVIGELFF. This chain links TRBV7-9 with TRBJ2-2; no definite D call. Per the germline V gene, CDR1 is SEHNR and CDR2 is FQNEAQ (reference sequence). CDR3 length: 12 residues. Trimming pared 3 bases from V and 7 bases from J, leaving 6 bases between.

As to this clonotype: With a much larger clone just one base away, this may be a read error. The chain carries TRBV27 and TRBJ2-3; D gene unclear. The CDR3 is made up of 13 amino acids. Germline V gene data show CDR1 as MNHEY and CDR2 as SMNVEV (reference sequence). This CDR3 is CVSRPLQGDTQYF. The DNA for the CDR3 is TGTGTCAGCAGACCGTTGCAAGGAGATACGCAGTATTTT.